These 15 T cell receptor beta chains originate from one sample sequenced in a study of Graves' ophthalmopathy and Graves' hyperthyroidism. RNA transcripts were the source from which TCR beta CDR3 regions were amplified. Second-round multiplex PCR followed a first-round RT-PCR using HTBI primers. TCRdb passed the multiplex PCR reads through MiXCR, listing each CDR3 protein once. The sample lists around 590,000 distinct CDR3 sequences, just under 40% occurring once. Sequencing was done on a sample of peripheral blood or thyroid tissue (not recorded which). Receptors originate from an adult man with Graves' hyperthyroidism.

The rearrangement uses TRBV7-9 and TRBJ2-5, with TRBD1 as a possible D gene (5 bases). Per the germline V gene, CDR1 is SEHNR and CDR2 is FQNEAQ (reference sequence). CDR3 length: 15 amino acids. Trimming shortened V by 4 bases and J by 6 bases, and 18 bases separated the two germline ends. The CDR3 DNA follows: TGTGCCAGCAGCTCCCTGACAGCGTCGGAGCAGACCCAGTACTTC. Translated: CASSSLTASEQTQYF.

This clonotype has at least ten counts. This chain connects TRBV4-1 to TRBJ2-5, with 7 bases that match TRBD1. V lost 0 bases, J lost 9 bases, and 10 bases stayed unmatched. Looked up from germline, CDR1 is MGHRA and CDR2 is YSYEKL. The CDR3 contains 15 residues. The DNA for the CDR3 is TGCGCCAGCAGCCAAGACAAGGGGGCTTACACCCCCCAGTACTTC. This codes for CASSQDKGAYTPQYF.

This clonotype was detected a few times. Possible read error: a much larger clone is one base away. The chain carries TRBV2 and TRBJ1-5, with 8 nucleotides matching TRBD1. The germline V gene has CDR1 SNHLY and CDR2 FYNNEI. The CDR3 is 15 residues long. The CDR3 loop reads CASSTQGASNRPQHF. The CDR3 nucleotides read TGTGCCAGCAGTACCCAGGGGGCTTCCAATCGGCCCCAGCATTTT. Full variable domain (remainder filled in from reference TRBV2 and TRBJ1-5): EPEVTQTPSHQVTQMGQEVILRCVPISNHLYFYWYRQILGQKVEFLVSFYNNEISEKSEIFDDQFSVERPDGSNFTLKIRSTKLEDSAMYFCASSTQGASNRPQHFGDGTRLSIL.

This clonotype was seen a few times. The V call is TRBV19, the J call TRBJ1-5, with D perhaps TRBD1 (5 bases). The CDR3 is 10 residues long. The V gene's germline CDR1 is LNHDA and CDR2 SQIVND (reference sequence). The chain's CDR3 is CAAGFQPQHF. CDR3 bases: TGTGCAGCAGGGTTCCAGCCCCAGCATTTT.

The chain uses TRBV3-1 and TRBJ1-6; D gene unclear. This CDR3 contains 15 residues. Per germline, CDR1 LGHDT and CDR2 YNNKEL (reference sequence). Trimming took 3 bases from V and 7 from J, leaving 13 bases between them. CDR3 coding DNA: TGTGCCAGCAGCCACGGCGGGCAGCTCAATTCACCCCTCCACTTT. Encoded protein: CASSHGGQLNSPLHF.

There are many counts of this clonotype. The chain has TRBV14 and TRBJ2-5; D tentatively reads TRBD1 or TRBD2 (5 bases each). CDR3 length equals 11 residues. V shed 5 bases and J shed 9 bases, with 10 bases lying between them. Germline CDR1 reads SGHDN; CDR2 reads FVKESK. CDR3 protein: CASSKGPSQYF. The CDR3 bases are TGTGCCAGCAGCAAGGGACCTTCCCAGTACTTC.

V is TRBV3-1 and J is TRBJ2-1, with 11 bases matching TRBD2. CDR3 size: 16 residues. Germline trimming cut 0 bases from V and 6 bases from J; bases unmatched to any gene: 4. CDR1 is LGHDT, CDR2 YNNKEL, per germline (reference sequence). CDR3 nucleotides: TGTGCCAGCAGCCAAGATCGACTAGCGGGGCGCAATGAGCAGTTCTTC. Translating it yields CASSQDRLAGRNEQFF.

At least ten counts were recorded for this clonotype. This chain links TRBV10-1 with TRBJ2-3; D remains unclear. The CDR3 length is 14 residues. Per the germline V gene, CDR1 is WNHNN and CDR2 is SYGVQD (reference sequence). V shed 6 bases and J shed 2 bases, with 12 bases lying between them. In DNA, the CDR3 is TGCGCCAGCAGAGGTGACCAGCACACAGATACGCAGTATTTT. Translation: CASRGDQHTDTQYF.

This clonotype was seen many times. The V gene is TRBV29-1, the J gene TRBJ1-1, with a possible D match to TRBD1 (5 bases). Germline V CDR1 and CDR2: SQVTM, ANQGSEA. The CDR3 sequence is 11 residues long. Trimming took off 2 bases at V and 6 bases at J, with 7 bases between the two ends. The CDR3 nucleotides are TGCAGCGTTGAAACGGGGGCTGAAGCTTTCTTT. Encoded protein: CSVETGAEAFF.

This chain joins TRBV2 and TRBJ1-2, with D tentatively TRBD1 (5 bases). Germline V gives CDR1 SNHLY, CDR2 FYNNEI. Trimming removed 4 bases from V and 6 bases from J, with 9 bases in between. The CDR3 has 12 amino acids. The CDR3 bases are TGTGCCAGCAGTGGGGGGACGGATGGCTACACCTTC. Encoded protein: CASSGGTDGYTF.

In this sample, this clonotype turned up many times. V gene TRBV12-3 or TRBV12-4 combines with J gene TRBJ2-7; 16 nucleotides match TRBD2. V was pared by 6 bases and J by 3 bases, with 2 bases of the junction left unmatched. The CDR3 spans 15 residues. CDR3 sequence (DNA): TGTGCCAGCAGAGGGACTAGCGGGGGGGTCTACGAGCAGTACTTC. Residues: CASRGTSGGVYEQYF.

This clonotype was detected ten times or more. The chain uses TRBV6-5 and TRBJ2-2, with D perhaps TRBD1 (6 bases). V was trimmed by 0 bases and J by 5 bases, leaving 10 bases between them. Germline V CDR1 and CDR2: MNHEY, SVGAGI. The length of the CDR3 is 15 residues. CDR3 sequence reads: CASSYSTGGTGELFF. CDR3 sequence (DNA): TGTGCCAGCAGTTACTCGACAGGTGGTACCGGGGAGCTGTTTTTT.

This clonotype was recorded at least ten times. The chain recombines TRBV2 with TRBJ1-4; D perhaps matches TRBD1 (5 bases). CDR1 SNHLY and CDR2 FYNNEI come from the germline V gene. The length of the CDR3 is 13 residues. With 8 bases removed from V and 7 bases from J, the gap between germline ends came to 14 bases. CDR3 DNA: TGTGCCAGCGCCGAGTCAGGGTTTGAAAAACTGTTTTTT. Amino acid sequence: CASAESGFEKLFF. Drawing the rest from reference TRBV2 and TRBJ1-4, the complete variable domain is EPEVTQTPSHQVTQMGQEVILRCVPISNHLYFYWYRQILGQKVEFLVSFYNNEISEKSEIFDDQFSVERPDGSNFTLKIRSTKLEDSAMYFCASAESGFEKLFFGSGTQLSVL.

The chain is built from TRBV10-3 and TRBJ2-7, with D perhaps TRBD1 (5 bases). Trimming pared 4 bases from V and 4 bases from J, leaving 14 bases between. The germline V gene encodes CDR1 ENHRY and CDR2 SYGVKD. CDR3 length equals 14 residues. The CDR3 spells CAISGGESPYEQYF. The CDR3 region has the DNA TGTGCCATCAGTGGGGGCGAGTCCCCTTACGAGCAGTACTTC.

The chain couples TRBV6-1 to TRBJ1-5; 7 bases agree with TRBD1. Germline values: CDR1 MNHNS, CDR2 SASEGT. This CDR3 has 15 residues. Unmatched junction bases numbered 18, after V lost 10 bases and J lost 9 bases. CDR3 region: CATSRGQEALGPQHF. CDR3 nucleotides: TGTGCCACCTCTCGAGGACAGGAGGCCTTAGGGCCCCAGCATTTT.